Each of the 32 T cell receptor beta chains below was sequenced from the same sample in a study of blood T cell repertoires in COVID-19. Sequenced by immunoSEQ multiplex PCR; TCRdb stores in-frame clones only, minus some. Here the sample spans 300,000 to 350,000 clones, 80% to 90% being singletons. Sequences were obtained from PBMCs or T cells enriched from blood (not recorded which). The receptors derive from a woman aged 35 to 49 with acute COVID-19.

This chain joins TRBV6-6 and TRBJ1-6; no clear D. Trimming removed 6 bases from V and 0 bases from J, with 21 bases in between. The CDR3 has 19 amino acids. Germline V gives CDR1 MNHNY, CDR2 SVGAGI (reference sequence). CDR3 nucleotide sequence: TGTGCCAGCAGCCGAGCCACGTCCTCCAGGCACTCCTATAATTCACCCCTCCACTTT. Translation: CASSRATSSRHSYNSPLHF.

In DNA, the CDR3 is TGTGCCAGCAGTTCCCGCGGGCCGCCGGATACGCAGTATTTT. It encodes CASSSRGPPDTQYF. V is TRBV6-2 or TRBV6-3 and J is TRBJ2-3; D may be TRBD2 (5 bases). Germline CDR1 and CDR2: MNHEY and SVGEGT. Trimming shortened V by 4 bases and J by 6 bases, and 14 bases separated the two germline ends. CDR3 size: 14 residues.

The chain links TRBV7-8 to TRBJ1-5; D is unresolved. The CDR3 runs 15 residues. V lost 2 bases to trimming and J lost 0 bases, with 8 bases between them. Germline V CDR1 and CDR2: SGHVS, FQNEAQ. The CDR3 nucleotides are TGTGCCAGCAGCTTAAGGCAGGATAGCAATCAGCCCCAGCATTTT. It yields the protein CASSLRQDSNQPQHF.

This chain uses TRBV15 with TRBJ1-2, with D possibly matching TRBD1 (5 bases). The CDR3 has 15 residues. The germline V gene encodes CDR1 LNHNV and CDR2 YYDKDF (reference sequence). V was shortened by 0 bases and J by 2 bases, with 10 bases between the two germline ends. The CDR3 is CATSRDLGANYGYTF. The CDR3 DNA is TGTGCCACCAGCAGAGATCTTGGGGCAAACTATGGCTACACCTTC. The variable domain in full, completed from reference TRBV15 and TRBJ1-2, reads DAMVIQNPRYQVTQFGKPVTLSCSQTLNHNVMYWYQQKSSQAPKLLFHYYDKDFNNEADTPDNFQSRRPNTSFCFLDIRSPGLGDTAMYLCATSRDLGANYGYTFGSGTRLTVV.

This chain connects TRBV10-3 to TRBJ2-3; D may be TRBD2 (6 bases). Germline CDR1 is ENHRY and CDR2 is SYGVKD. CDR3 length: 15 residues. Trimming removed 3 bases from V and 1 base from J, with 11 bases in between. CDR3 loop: CAISEMPGGTDTQYF. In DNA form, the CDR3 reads TGTGCCATCAGTGAAATGCCGGGGGGCACAGATACGCAGTATTTT.

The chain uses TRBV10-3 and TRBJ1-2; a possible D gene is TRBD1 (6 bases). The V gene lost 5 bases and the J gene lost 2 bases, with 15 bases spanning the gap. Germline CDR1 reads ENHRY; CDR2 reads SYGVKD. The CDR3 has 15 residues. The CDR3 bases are TGTGCCATCAGTAGACAACAGGGAACGAACTATGGCTACACCTTC. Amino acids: CAISRQQGTNYGYTF.

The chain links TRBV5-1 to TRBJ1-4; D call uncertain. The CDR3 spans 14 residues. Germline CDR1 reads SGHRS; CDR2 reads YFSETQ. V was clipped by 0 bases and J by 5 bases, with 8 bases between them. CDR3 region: CASSLGQRNEKLFF. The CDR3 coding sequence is TGCGCCAGCAGCTTGGGCCAGCGGAATGAAAAACTGTTTTTT.

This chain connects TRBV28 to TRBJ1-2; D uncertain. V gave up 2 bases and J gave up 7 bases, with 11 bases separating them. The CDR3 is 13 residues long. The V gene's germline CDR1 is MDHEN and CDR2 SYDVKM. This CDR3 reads CASSLPRVLGYTF. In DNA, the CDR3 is TGTGCCAGCAGTTTACCCCGGGTACTTGGCTACACCTTC.

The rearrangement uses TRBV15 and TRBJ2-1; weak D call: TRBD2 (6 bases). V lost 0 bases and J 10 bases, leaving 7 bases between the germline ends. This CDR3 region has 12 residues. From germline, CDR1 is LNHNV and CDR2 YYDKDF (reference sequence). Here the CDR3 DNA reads TGTGCCACCAGCAGAGATCGGGGGGAGCAGTTCTTC. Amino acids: CATSRDRGEQFF. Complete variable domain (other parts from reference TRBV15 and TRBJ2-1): DAMVIQNPRYQVTQFGKPVTLSCSQTLNHNVMYWYQQKSSQAPKLLFHYYDKDFNNEADTPDNFQSRRPNTSFCFLDIRSPGLGDTAMYLCATSRDRGEQFFGPGTRLTVL.

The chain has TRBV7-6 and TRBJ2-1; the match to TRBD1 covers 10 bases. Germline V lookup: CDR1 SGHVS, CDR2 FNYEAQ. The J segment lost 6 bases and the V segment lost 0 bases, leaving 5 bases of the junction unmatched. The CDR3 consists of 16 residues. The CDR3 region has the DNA TGTGCCAGCAGCTTAGCCCGGACAGGGGGGGGCAATGAGCAGTTCTTC. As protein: CASSLARTGGGNEQFF.

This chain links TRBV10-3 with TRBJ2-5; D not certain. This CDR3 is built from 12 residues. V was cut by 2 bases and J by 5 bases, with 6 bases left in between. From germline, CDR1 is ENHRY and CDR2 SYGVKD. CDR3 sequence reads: CAISEARETQYF. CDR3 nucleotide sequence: TGTGCCATCAGTGAGGCCAGGGAGACCCAGTACTTC.

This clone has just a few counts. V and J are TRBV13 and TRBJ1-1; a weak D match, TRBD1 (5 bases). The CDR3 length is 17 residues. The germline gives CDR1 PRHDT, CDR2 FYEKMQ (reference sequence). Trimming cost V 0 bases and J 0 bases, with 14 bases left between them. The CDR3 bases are TGTGCCAGCAGCTTAGGGCTTAATGGGGCCTTGAACACTGAAGCTTTCTTT. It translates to CASSLGLNGALNTEAFF.

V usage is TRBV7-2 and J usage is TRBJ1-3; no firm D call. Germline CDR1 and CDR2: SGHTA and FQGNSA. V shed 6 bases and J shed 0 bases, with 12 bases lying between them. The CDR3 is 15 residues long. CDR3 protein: CASRSQPGSGNTIYF. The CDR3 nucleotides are TGTGCCAGCAGGAGTCAACCAGGCTCTGGAAACACCATATATTTT.

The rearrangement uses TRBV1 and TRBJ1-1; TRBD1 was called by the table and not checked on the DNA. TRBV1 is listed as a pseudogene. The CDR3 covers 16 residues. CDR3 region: CTSSQEGTGANTEAFF. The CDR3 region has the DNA TGCACCAGCAGCCAAGAGGGGACAGGAGCGAACACTGAAGCTTTCTTT.

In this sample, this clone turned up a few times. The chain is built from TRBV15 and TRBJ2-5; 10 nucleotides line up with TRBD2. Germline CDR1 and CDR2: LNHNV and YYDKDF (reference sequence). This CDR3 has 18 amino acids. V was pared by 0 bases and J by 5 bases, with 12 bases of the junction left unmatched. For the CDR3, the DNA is TGTGCCACCAGCAGAGATAGGGGCGAGCGGGGGGGCCACGAGACCCAGTACTTC. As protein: CATSRDRGERGGHETQYF.

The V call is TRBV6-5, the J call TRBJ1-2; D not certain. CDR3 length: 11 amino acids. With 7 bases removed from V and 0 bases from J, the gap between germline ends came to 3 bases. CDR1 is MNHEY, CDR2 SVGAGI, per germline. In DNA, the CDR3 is TGTGCCAGCACCTCTAACTATGGCTACACCTTC. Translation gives CASTSNYGYTF.

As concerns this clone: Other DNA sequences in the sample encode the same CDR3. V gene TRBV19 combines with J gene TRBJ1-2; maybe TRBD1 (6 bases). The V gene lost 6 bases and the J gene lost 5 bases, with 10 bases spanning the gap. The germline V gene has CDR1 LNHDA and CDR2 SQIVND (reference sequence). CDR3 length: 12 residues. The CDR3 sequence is CASRETGYGYTF. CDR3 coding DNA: TGTGCCAGTAGAGAGACAGGTTATGGCTACACCTTC.

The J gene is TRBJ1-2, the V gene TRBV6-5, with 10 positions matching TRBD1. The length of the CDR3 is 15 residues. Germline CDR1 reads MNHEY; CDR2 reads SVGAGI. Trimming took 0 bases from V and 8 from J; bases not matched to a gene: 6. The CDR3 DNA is TGTGCCAGCAGTTACTCAACGACAGGGGGCCGGGGCTACACCTTC. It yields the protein CASSYSTTGGRGYTF.

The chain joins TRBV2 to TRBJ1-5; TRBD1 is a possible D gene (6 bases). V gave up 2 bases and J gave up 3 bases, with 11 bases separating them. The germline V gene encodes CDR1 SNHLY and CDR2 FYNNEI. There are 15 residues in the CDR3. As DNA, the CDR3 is TGTGCCAGCAGTGAACTCTACAGGGTCAATCAGCCCCAGCATTTT. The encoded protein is CASSELYRVNQPQHF.

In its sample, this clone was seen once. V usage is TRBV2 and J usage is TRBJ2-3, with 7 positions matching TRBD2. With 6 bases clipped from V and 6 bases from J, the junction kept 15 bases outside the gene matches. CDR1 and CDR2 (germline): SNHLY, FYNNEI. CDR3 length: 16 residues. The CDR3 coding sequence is TGTGCCAGCAGCGCTAGATCTAGCGGAGAGGGGGATACGCAGTATTTT. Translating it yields CASSARSSGEGDTQYF.

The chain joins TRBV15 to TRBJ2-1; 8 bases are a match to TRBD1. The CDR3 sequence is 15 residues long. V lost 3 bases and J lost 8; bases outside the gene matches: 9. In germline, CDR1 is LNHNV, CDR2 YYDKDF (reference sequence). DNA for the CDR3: TGTGCCACCAGCAGTTGGGAGACAGGGGTGTATGAGCAGTTCTTC. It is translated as CATSSWETGVYEQFF.

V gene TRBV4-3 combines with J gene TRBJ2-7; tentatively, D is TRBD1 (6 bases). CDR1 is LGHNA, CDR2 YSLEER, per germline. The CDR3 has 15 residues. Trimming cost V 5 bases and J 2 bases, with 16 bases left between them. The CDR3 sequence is CASSAGRGTTYEQYF. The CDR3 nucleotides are TGCGCCAGCAGCGCGGGCAGGGGCACCACCTACGAGCAGTACTTC.

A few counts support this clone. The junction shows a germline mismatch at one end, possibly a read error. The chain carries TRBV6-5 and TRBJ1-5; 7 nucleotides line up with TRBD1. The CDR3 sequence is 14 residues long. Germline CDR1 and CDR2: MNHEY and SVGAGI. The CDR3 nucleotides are TGTGCCAGCAGTCGAAGGGACAGCAGTCAGCCCCAGCATTTT. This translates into CASSRRDSSQPQHF.

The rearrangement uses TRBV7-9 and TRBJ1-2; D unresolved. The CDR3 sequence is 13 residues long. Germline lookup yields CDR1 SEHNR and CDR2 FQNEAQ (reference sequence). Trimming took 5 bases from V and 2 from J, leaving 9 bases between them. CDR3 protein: CASSPTENYGYTF. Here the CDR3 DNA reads TGTGCCAGCAGCCCTACAGAAAACTATGGCTACACCTTC.

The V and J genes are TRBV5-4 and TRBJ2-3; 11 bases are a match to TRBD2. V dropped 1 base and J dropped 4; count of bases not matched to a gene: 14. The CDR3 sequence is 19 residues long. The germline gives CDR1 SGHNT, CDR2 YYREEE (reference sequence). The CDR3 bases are TGTGCCAGCAGCTTGAGTTGGGTGGTAGCGGGAGGGCCCTCAGATACGCAGTATTTT. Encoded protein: CASSLSWVVAGGPSDTQYF.

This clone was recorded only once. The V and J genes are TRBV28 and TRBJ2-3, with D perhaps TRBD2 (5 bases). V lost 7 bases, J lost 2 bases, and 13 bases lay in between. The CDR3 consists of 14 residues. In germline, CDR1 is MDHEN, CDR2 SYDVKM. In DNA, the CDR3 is TGTGCCAGCAAGGGAGATAGAACCACAGATACGCAGTATTTT. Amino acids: CASKGDRTTDTQYF.

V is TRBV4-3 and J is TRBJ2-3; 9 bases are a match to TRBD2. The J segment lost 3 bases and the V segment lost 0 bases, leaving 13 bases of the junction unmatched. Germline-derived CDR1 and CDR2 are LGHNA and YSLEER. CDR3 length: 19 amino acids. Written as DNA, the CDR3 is TGCGCCAGCAGCCAAGAAGTTTCGGTGGCTAGCGGGACGACAGATACGCAGTATTTT. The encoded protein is CASSQEVSVASGTTDTQYF.

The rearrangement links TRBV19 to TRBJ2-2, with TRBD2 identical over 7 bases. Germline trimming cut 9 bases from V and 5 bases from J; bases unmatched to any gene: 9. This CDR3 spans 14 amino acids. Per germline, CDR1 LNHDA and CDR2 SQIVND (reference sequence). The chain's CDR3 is CASYPTRETGELFF. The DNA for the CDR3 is TGTGCCAGCTACCCAACGCGGGAGACCGGGGAGCTGTTTTTT.

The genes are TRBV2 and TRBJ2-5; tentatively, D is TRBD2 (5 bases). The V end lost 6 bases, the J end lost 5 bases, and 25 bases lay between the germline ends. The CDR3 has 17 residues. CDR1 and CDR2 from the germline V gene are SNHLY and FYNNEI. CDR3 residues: CASRVRLSEPNGETQYF. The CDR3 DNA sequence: TGTGCCAGCAGGGTGAGACTTAGCGAGCCCAATGGGGAGACCCAGTACTTC.

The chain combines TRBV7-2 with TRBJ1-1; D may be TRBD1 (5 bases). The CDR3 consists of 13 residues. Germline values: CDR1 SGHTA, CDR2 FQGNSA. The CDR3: CASRLEMDKEAFF. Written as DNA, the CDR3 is TGTGCTAGCCGGCTCGAGATGGACAAAGAAGCTTTCTTT. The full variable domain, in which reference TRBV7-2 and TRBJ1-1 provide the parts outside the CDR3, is GAGVSQSPSNKVTEKGKDVELRCDPISGHTALYWYRQSLGQGLEFLIYFQGNSAPDKSGLPSDRFSAERTGGSVSTLTIQRTQQEDSAVYLCASRLEMDKEAFFGQGTRLTVV.

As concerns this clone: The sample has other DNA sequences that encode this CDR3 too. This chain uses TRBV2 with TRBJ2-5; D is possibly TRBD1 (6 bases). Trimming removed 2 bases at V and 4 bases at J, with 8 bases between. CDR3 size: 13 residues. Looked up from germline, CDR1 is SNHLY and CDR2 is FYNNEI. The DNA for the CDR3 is TGTGCCAGCAGTGAACGCAGGGGAGAGACCCAGTACTTC. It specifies CASSERRGETQYF.

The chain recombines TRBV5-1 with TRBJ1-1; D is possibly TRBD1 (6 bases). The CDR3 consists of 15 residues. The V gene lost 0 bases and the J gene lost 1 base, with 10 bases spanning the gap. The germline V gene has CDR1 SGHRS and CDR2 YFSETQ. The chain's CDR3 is CASSLDQGRNTEAFF. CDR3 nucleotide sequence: TGCGCCAGCAGCTTGGATCAGGGGAGGAACACTGAAGCTTTCTTT.